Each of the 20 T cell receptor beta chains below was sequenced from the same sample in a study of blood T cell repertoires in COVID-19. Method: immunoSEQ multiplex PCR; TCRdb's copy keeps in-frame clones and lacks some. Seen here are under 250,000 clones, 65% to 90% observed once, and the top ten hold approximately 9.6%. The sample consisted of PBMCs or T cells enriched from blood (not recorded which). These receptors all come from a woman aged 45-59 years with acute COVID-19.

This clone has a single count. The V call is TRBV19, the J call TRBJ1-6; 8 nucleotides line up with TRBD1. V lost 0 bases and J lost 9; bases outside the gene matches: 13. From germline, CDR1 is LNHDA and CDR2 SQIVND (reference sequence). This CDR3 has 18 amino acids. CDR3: CASSIDQGRDRTVSPLHF. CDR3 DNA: TGTGCCAGTAGTATAGATCAGGGACGGGACAGGACAGTTTCACCCCTCCACTTT.

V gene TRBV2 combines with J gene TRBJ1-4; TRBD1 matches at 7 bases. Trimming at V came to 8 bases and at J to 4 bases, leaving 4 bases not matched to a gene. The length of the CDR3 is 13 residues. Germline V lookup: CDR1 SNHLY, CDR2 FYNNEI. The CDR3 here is CASHQGVNEKLFF. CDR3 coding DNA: TGTGCCAGCCACCAGGGGGTTAATGAAAAACTGTTTTTT.

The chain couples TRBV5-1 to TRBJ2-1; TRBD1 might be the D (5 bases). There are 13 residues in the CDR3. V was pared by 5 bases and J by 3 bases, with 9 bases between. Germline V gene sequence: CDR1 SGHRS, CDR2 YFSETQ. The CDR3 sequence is CASSSDSYNEQFF. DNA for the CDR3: TGCGCCAGCAGTTCAGACAGCTACAATGAGCAGTTCTTC.

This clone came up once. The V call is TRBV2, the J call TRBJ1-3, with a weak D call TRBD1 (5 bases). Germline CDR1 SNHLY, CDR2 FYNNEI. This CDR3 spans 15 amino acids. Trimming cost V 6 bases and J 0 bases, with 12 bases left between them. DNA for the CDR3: TGTGCCAGCAGCGCTGACAGATTCTCTGGAAACACCATATATTTT. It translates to CASSADRFSGNTIYF.

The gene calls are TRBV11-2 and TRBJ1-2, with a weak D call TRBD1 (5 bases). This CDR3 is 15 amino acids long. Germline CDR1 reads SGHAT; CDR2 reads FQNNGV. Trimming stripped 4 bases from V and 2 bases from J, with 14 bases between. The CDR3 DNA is TGTGCCAGCAGCTCTACCGGGGGGATAAACTATGGCTACACCTTC. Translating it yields CASSSTGGINYGYTF.

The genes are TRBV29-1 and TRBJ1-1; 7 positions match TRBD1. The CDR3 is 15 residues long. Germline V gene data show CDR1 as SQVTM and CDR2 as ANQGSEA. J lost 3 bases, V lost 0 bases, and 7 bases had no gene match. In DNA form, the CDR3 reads TGCAGCGTTGAAGATAACGACAGGGAGGACACTGAAGCTTTCTTT. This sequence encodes CSVEDNDREDTEAFF.

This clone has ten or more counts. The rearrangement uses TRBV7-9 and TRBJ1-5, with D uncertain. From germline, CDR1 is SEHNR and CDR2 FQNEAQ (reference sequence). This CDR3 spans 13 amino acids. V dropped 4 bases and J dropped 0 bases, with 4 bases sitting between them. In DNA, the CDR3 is TGTGCCAGCAGCTCTAATAGCAATCAGCCCCAGCATTTT. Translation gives CASSSNSNQPQHF. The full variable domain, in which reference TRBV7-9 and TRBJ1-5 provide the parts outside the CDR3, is DTGVSQNPRHKITKRGQNVTFRCDPISEHNRLYWYRQTLGQGPEFLTYFQNEAQLEKSRLLSDRFSAERPKGSFSTLEIQRTEQGDSAMYLCASSSNSNQPQHFGDGTRLSIL.

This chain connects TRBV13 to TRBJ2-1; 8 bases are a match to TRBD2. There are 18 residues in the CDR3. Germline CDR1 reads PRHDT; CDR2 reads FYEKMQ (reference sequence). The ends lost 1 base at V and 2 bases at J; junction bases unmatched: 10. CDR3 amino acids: CASSLVVSGGFPYNEQFF. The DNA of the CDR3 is TGTGCCAGCAGCTTAGTGGTGAGCGGGGGTTTTCCCTACAATGAGCAGTTCTTC. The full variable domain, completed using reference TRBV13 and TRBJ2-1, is AAGVIQSPRHLIKEKRETATLKCYPIPRHDTVYWYQQGPGQDPQFLISFYEKMQSDKGSIPDRFSAQQFSDYHSELNMSSLELGDSALYFCASSLVVSGGFPYNEQFFGPGTRLTVL.

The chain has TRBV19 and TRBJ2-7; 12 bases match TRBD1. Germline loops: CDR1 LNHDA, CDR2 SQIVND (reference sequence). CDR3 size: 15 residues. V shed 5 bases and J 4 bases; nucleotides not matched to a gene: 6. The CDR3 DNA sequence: TGTGCCAGTAGTCCCGGGACAGGGGGCGAGTACGAGCAGTACTTC. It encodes CASSPGTGGEYEQYF.

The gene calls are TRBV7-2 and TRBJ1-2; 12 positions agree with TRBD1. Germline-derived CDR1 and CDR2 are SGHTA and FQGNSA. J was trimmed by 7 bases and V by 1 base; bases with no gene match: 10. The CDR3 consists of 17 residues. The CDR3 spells CASSLVFTGTGGSGYTF. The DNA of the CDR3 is TGTGCCAGCAGCTTAGTTTTTACCGGGACAGGGGGCTCTGGCTACACCTTC.

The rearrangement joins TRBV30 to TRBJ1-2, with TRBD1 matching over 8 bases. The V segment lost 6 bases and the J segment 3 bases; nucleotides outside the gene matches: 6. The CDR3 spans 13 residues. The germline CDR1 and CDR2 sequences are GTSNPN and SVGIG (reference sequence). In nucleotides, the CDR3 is TGTGCCTGCCCTCGGACAGGGTACTATGGCTACACCTTC. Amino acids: CACPRTGYYGYTF.

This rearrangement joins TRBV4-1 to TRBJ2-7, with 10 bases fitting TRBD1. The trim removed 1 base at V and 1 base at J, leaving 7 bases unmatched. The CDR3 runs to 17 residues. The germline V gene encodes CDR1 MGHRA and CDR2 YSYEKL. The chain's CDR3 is CASSQANDRGRSYEQYF. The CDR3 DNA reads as TGCGCCAGCAGCCAAGCCAACGACAGGGGGCGATCCTACGAGCAGTACTTC.

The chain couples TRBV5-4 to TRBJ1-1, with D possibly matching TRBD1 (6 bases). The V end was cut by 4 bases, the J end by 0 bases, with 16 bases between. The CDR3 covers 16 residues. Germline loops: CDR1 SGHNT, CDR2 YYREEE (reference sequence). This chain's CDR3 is CASSPRGQLMNTEAFF. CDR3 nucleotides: TGTGCCAGCAGCCCTAGAGGACAGCTGATGAACACTGAAGCTTTCTTT.

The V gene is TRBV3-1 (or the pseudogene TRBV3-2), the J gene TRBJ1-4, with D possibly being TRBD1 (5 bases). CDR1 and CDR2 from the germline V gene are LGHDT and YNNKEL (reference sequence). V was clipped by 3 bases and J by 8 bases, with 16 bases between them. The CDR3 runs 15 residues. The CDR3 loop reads CASSHWGPETEKLFF. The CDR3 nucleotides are TGTGCCAGCAGCCATTGGGGCCCCGAGACGGAAAAACTGTTTTTT.

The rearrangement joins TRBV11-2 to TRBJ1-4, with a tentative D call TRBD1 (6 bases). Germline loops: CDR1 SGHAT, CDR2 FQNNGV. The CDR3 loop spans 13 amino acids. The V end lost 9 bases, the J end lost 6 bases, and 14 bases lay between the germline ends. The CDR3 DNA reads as TGTGCCAGTAGACCGGGGGGCTATGAAAAACTGTTTTTT. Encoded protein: CASRPGGYEKLFF.

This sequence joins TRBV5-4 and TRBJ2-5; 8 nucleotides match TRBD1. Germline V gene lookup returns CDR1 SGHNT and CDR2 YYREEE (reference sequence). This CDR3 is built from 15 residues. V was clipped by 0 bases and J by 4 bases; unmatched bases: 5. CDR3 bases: TGTGCCAGCAGCTTGGCCCCAGGGGGCTTAGAGACCCAGTACTTC. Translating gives CASSLAPGGLETQYF.

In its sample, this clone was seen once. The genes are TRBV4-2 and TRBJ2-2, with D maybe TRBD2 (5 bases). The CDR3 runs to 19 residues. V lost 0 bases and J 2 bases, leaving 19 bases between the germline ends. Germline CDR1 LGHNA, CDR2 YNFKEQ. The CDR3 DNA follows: TGTGCCAGCAGCCAAGACCTGGGGTTCGTAAGACTAAACACCGGGGAGCTGTTTTTT. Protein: CASSQDLGFVRLNTGELFF.

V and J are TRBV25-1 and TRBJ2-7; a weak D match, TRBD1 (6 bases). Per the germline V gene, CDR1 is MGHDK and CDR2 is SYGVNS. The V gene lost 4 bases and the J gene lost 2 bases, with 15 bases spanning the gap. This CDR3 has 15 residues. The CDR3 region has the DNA TGTGCCAGCAGTGGCTCGACAGGTTTTGCCTACGAGCAGTACTTC. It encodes CASSGSTGFAYEQYF.

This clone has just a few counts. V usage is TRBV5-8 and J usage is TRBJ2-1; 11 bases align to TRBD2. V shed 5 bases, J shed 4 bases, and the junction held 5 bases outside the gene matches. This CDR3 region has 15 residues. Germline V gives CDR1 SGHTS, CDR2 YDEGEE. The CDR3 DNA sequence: TGTGCCAGCAGTCTCCTAGCGGGGGGATACAATGAGCAGTTCTTC. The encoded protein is CASSLLAGGYNEQFF. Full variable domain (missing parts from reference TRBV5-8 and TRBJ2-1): EAGVTQSPTHLIKTRGQQATLRCSPISGHTSVYWYQQALGLGLQFLLWYDEGEERNRGNFPPRFSGRQFPNYSSELNVNALELEDSALYLCASSLLAGGYNEQFFGPGTRLTVL.

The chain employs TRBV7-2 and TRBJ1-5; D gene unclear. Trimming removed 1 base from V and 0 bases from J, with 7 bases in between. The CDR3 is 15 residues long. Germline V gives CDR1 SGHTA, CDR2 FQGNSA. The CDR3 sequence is CASSLVPDSNQPQHF. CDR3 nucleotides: TGTGCCAGCAGCTTAGTCCCAGATAGCAATCAGCCCCAGCATTTT. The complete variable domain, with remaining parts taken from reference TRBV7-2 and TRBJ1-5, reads GAGVSQSPSNKVTEKGKDVELRCDPISGHTALYWYRQSLGQGLEFLIYFQGNSAPDKSGLPSDRFSAERTGGSVSTLTIQRTQQEDSAVYLCASSLVPDSNQPQHFGDGTRLSIL.